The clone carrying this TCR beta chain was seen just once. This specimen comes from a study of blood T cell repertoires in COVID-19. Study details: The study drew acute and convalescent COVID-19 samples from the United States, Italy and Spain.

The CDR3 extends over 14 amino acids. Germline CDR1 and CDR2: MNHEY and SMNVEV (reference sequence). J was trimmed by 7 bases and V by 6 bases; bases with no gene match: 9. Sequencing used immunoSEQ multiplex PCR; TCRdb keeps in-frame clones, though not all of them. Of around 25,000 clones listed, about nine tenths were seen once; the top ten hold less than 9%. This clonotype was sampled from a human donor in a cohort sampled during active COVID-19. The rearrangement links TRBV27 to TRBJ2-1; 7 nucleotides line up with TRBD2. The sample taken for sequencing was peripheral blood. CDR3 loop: CASRSGIGGNEQFF. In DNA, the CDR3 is TGTGCCAGCAGGAGCGGGATCGGGGGGAATGAGCAGTTCTTC.